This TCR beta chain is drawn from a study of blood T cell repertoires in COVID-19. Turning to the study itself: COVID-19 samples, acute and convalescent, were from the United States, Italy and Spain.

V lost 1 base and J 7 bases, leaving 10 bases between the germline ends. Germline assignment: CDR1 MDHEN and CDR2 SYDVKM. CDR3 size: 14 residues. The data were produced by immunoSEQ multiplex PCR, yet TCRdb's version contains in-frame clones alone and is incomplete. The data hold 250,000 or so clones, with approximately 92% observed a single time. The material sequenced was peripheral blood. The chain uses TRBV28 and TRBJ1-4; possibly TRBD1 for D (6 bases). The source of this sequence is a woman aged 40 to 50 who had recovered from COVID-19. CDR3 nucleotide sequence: TGTGCCAGCAGTTTATTACAGGGTGGTGAAAAACTGTTTTTT. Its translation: CASSLLQGGEKLFF.